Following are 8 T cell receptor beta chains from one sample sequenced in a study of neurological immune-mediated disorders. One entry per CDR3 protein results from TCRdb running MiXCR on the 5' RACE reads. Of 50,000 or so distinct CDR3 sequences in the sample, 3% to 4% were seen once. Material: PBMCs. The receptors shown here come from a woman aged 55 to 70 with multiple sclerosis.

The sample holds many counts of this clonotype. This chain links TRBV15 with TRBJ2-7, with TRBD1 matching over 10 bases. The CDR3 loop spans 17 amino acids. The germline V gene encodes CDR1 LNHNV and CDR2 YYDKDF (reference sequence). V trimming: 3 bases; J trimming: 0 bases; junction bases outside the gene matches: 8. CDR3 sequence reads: CATSSLPGQGISYEQYF. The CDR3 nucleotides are TGTGCCACCAGCAGCCTCCCGGGACAGGGGATCTCCTACGAGCAGTACTTC.

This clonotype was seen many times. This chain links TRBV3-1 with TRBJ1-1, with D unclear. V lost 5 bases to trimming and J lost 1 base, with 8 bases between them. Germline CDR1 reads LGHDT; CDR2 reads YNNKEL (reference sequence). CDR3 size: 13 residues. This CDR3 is CASSGPPNTEAFF. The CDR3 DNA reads TGTGCCAGCAGCGGACCCCCGAACACTGAAGCTTTCTTT.

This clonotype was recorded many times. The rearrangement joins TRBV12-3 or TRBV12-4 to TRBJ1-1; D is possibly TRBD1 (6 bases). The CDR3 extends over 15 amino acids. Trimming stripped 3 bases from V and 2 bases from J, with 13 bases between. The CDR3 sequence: CASSFRTGGNTEAFF. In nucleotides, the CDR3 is TGTGCCAGCAGTTTCCGGACGGGGGGCAACACTGAAGCTTTCTTT.

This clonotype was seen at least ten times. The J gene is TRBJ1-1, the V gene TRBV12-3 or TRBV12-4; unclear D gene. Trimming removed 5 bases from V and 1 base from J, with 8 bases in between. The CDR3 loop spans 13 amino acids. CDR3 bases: TGTGCCAGCAGTCCTCCAAGGAACACTGAAGCTTTCTTT. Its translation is CASSPPRNTEAFF.

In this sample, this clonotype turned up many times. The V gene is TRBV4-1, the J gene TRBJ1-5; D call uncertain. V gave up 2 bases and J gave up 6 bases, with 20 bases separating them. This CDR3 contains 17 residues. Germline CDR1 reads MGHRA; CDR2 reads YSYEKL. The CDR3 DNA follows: TGCGCCAGCAGCCAAACCGCATTGCGGGGTCCGGGTCAGCCCCAGCATTTT. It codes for CASSQTALRGPGQPQHF.

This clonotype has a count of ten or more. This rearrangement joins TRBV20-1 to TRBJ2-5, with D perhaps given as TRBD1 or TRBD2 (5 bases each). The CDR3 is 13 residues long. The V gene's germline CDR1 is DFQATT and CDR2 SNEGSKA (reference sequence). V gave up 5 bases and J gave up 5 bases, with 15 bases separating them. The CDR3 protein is CSARPGPGETQYF. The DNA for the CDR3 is TGCAGTGCTCGACCGGGACCCGGGGAGACCCAGTACTTC.

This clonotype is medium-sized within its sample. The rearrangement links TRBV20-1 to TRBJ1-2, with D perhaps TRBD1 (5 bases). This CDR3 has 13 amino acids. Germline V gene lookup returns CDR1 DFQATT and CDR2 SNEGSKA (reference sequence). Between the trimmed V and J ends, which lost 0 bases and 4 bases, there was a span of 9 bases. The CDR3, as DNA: TGCAGTGCTAGAGACCCAGACAGCTATGGCTACACCTTC. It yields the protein CSARDPDSYGYTF.

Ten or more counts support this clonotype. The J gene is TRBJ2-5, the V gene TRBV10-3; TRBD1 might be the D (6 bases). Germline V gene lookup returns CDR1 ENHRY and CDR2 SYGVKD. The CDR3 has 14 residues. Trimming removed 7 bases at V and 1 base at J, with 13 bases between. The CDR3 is CAINAQGTQETQYF. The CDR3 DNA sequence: TGTGCCATCAACGCCCAGGGGACCCAAGAGACCCAGTACTTC.